Sequencing of this T cell receptor beta chain was carried out in a study of blood T cells in healthy people across ages. The use of a sample-barcoded 5' primer and a J-beta primer mix characterized a second PCR of roughly 6 to 11 cycles. TCRdb recomputed calls from the 5' RACE reads with MiXCR, one row per CDR3 protein. The sample has 850,000 to 1,100,000 distinct CDR3 sequences, less than 45% seen once. CDR3 length: 17 residues. Germline CDR1 reads SGHTA; CDR2 reads FQGNSA. V gave up 1 base and J gave up 3 bases; unmatched junction bases: 8. The chain is built from TRBV7-2 and TRBJ2-1; 8 bases line up with TRBD1. The TCR originated in a man aged 18 to 29 in good health. The sample was blood. CDR3 bases: TGTGCCAGCAGCTTAGAGTGGGGGGACAGGCTCTACAATGAGCAGTTCTTC. Translating gives CASSLEWGDRLYNEQFF.